The rows below give T cell receptor beta chains drawn from one sample of a study of response to subunit inactivated influenza vaccine. Each CDR3 protein is one row after TCRdb ran MiXCR on the RT-PCR reads. The table shows hundreds of thousands of distinct CDR3 sequences, with 11% occurring only once. In addition, the sample was reused for a study of T cells expressing NK-cell markers.

This sample comprised PBMCs from blood, obtained on the day of vaccination. The receptor set was obtained from a man aged 45-65 years who received an inactivated influenza vaccine. CDR3s include the opening cysteine and the closing phenylalanine or tryptophan. Fields, in order: clone size, CDR3 length, D gene, V gene, J gene, CDR3 protein, CDR3 DNA. The D gene is left open where the match is weak. Expanded clones are given a class, and other clones once, few, many or no size at all.

clone size: few
CDR3 length: 15
D gene: TRBD1
V gene: TRBV12-3/TRBV12-4
J gene: TRBJ2-1
CDR3 protein: CASSLEDRGYNEQFF
CDR3 DNA: TGTGCCAGCAGTTTGGAGGACAGGGGCTACAATGAGCAGTTCTTC

clone size: .
CDR3 length: 12
D gene: .
V gene: TRBV6-6
J gene: TRBJ1-2
CDR3 protein: CASSYRESGYTF
CDR3 DNA: TGTGCCAGCAGTTACAGGGAATCCGGCTACACCTTC

clone size: many
CDR3 length: 13
D gene: TRBD1
V gene: TRBV10-3
J gene: TRBJ2-5
CDR3 protein: CAIGQGTEETQYF
CDR3 DNA: TGTGCCATCGGACAAGGGACAGAAGAGACCCAGTACTTC

clone size: .
CDR3 length: 14
D gene: .
V gene: TRBV19
J gene: TRBJ1-5
CDR3 protein: CASNRAGSNQPQHF
CDR3 DNA: TGTGCCAGTAACCGAGCGGGGAGCAATCAGCCCCAGCATTTT

clone size: few
CDR3 length: 13
D gene: .
V gene: TRBV12-3/TRBV12-4
J gene: TRBJ2-7
CDR3 protein: CASSSRTAYEQYF
CDR3 DNA: TGTGCCAGCAGTTCTCGGACGGCCTACGAGCAGTACTTC

clone size: few
CDR3 length: 15
D gene: .
V gene: TRBV29-1
J gene: TRBJ2-1
CDR3 protein: CSAERGARSYNEQFF
CDR3 DNA: TGCAGCGCCGAGAGGGGGGCGAGGTCCTACAATGAGCAGTTCTTC

clone size: few
CDR3 length: 15
D gene: .
V gene: TRBV28
J gene: TRBJ1-1
CDR3 protein: CASSYRRLGGTEAFF
CDR3 DNA: TGTGCCAGCAGTTACCGGAGATTAGGGGGCACTGAAGCTTTCTTT

clone size: few
CDR3 length: 16
D gene: .
V gene: TRBV7-2
J gene: TRBJ2-7
CDR3 protein: CASSLGSAVSSYEQYF
CDR3 DNA: TGTGCCAGCAGCTTAGGCAGCGCCGTTTCCTCCTACGAGCAGTACTTC

clone size: .
CDR3 length: 13
D gene: TRBD1
V gene: TRBV2
J gene: TRBJ2-7
CDR3 protein: CASSCDRVYEQYF
CDR3 DNA: TGTGCCAGCAGCTGCGACAGGGTCTACGAGCAGTACTTC

clone size: many
CDR3 length: 14
D gene: TRBD1
V gene: TRBV7-2
J gene: TRBJ2-5
CDR3 protein: CASSFRTGGETQYF
CDR3 DNA: TGTGCCAGCAGCTTCCGGACAGGGGGAGAGACCCAGTACTTC